This record concerns one TCR beta chain sequence. No antigen is known for it. Only in-frame clones appear in the TCRdb table, and some are missing; sequencing was by immunoSEQ multiplex PCR. The table shows about 80,000 clones, with around 86% occurring only once. These data come from a study of OX40 agonist ivuxolimab in advanced cancers. Looking at the study overall: Cancers in dose escalation were hepatocellular, melanoma, renal cell and head and neck. Earlier treatment with anti-PD-1, anti-PD-L1 or anti-CTLA-4 was permitted, and roughly 42% had received some. General study results and limits: CD4+ and CD8+ blood T cells expanded clonally by week 6 at 0.1 to 3.0 mg/kg.

This clonotype originated in an adult with an advanced solid tumor such as melanoma, head and neck, liver or kidney cancer. The sequencing here drew on CD4+ or CD8+ T cells sorted from blood, taken in a trial of the OX40 agonist ivuxolimab.

CDR3 DNA sequence: TGTGCCAGTAGTATAGGCCCGGTGGGGCCTCTCAATGAGCAGTTCTTC. It is translated as CASSIGPVGPLNEQFF. V gene TRBV19 combines with J gene TRBJ2-1; D is perhaps TRBD1 (5 bases). CDR3 length: 16 amino acids. V was pared by 1 base and J by 6 bases, with 16 bases between. The V gene's germline CDR1 is LNHDA and CDR2 SQIVND (reference sequence). The variable domain in full, with the rest retrieved from reference TRBV19 and TRBJ2-1, is DGGITQSPKYLFRKEGQNVTLSCEQNLNHDAMYWYRQDPGQGLRLIYYSQIVNDFQKGDIAEGYSVSREKKESFPLTVTSAQKNPTAFYLCASSIGPVGPLNEQFFGPGTRLTVL.